This T cell receptor (beta chain) was sequenced for a study of blood T cell repertoires in COVID-19. In the study overall: From T cells, B-cell-depleted T cells, or PBMCs came the material, which was cDNA or gDNA.

In the case of this clone: Other nucleotide sequences in the sample specify the same CDR3.

The CDR3 length is 12 residues. The V and J ends lost 1 base and 1 base respectively, with 5 bases between them. Germline-derived CDR1 and CDR2 are GTSNPN and SVGIG (reference sequence). Seattle researchers signed up patients amid active infection and tracked them longitudinally. Per the original methods: Counts of nucleated cells, estimated from reference gene primer amplification, were obtained. Sequencing was performed with immunoSEQ multiplex PCR; in TCRdb, only in-frame clones are kept and a portion is missing. V and J calls and clone size come straight from that table; D and trimming were deduced from the DNA. Of 390,000 or so clones in the sample, around 87% are singletons; the top ten hold less than 11%.

The TCR sequence derives from a woman aged 30 to 39 with COVID-19, enrolled during active disease. The sequenced sample consisted of peripheral blood. V usage is TRBV30 and J usage is TRBJ2-7; the D is unclear. The CDR3 region is CAWSDYSYEQYF. The CDR3 DNA is TGTGCCTGGAGTGATTATTCCTACGAGCAGTACTTC. Supplemented by reference TRBV30 and TRBJ2-7, the full variable domain reads SQTIHQWPATLVQPVGSPLSLECTVEGTSNPNLYWYRQAAGRGLQLLFYSVGIGQISSEVPQNLSASRPQDRQFILSSKKLLLSDSGFYLCAWSDYSYEQYFGPGTRLTVT.